One T cell receptor beta chain is described in this entry. This entry is derived from a study of blood T cell repertoires in COVID-19. About the study: Both acute and convalescent COVID-19 samples were obtained from the United States, Italy and Spain. T cells, B-cell-depleted T cells, or PBMCs provided the cDNA or gDNA that served as material.

The V gene's germline CDR1 is MNHEY and CDR2 SMNVEV (reference sequence). The CDR3 extends over 15 amino acids. V gave up 5 bases and J gave up 2 bases; unmatched junction bases: 7. In the source study's methods: Amplifying reference gene primers gave estimates of nucleated cell counts. The protocol was immunoSEQ multiplex PCR, while the TCRdb copy is restricted to in-frame clones and leaves out a portion. V and J calls and clone size are as listed in that table; D and trimming were resolved from the DNA. Seen here are roughly 260,000 clones, just under 90% observed once, and the top ten hold roughly 3.3%.

The sample consisted of peripheral blood. This TCR was recovered from a woman aged 40 to 50 with acute or convalescent COVID-19. The rearrangement uses TRBV27 and TRBJ2-3; 7 bases agree with TRBD1. The CDR3 DNA reads as TGTGCCAGCAGTCTCCAGACAGGGCCCACAGATACGCAGTATTTT. Residues: CASSLQTGPTDTQYF.